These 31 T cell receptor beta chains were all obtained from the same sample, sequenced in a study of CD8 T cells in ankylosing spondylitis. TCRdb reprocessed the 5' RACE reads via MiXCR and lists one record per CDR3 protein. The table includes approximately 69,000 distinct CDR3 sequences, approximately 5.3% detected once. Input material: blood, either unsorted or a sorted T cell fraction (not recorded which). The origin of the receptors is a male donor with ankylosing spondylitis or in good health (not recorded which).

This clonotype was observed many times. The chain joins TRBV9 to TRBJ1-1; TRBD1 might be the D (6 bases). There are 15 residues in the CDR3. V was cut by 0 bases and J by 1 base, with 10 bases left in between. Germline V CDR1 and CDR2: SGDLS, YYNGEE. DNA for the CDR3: TGTGCCAGCAGCGTAGAAGACAGGTGGAACACTGAAGCTTTCTTT. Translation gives CASSVEDRWNTEAFF.

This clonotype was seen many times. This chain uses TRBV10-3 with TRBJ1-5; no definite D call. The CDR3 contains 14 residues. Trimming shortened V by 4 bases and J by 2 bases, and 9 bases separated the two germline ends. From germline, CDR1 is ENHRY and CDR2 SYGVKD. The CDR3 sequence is CAISGGLGNQPQHF. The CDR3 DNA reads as TGTGCCATCAGTGGTGGACTTGGCAATCAGCCCCAGCATTTT.

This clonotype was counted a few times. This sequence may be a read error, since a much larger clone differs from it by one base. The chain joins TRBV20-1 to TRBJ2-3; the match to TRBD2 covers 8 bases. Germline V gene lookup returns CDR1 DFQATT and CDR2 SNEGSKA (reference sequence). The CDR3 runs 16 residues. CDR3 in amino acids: CCAPWSLGGAADTQYF. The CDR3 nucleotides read TGCTGTGCTCCGTGGTCGCTCGGGGGGGCCGCAGATACGCAGTATTTT.

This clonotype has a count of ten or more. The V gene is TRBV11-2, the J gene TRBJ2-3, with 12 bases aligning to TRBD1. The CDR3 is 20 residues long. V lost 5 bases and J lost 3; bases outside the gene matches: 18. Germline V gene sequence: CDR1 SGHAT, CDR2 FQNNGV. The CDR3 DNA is TGTGCCAGCAGCCCATTGGGACAGGGGGCTTCGTTTCGTGTAACAGATACGCAGTATTTT. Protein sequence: CASSPLGQGASFRVTDTQYF.

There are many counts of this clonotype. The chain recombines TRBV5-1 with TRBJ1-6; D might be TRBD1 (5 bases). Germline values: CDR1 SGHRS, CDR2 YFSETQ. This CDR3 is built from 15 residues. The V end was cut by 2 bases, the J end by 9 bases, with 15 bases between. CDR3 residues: CASSLGGGPGSPLHF. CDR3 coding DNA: TGCGCCAGCAGCTTAGGCGGGGGACCGGGTTCACCCCTCCACTTT. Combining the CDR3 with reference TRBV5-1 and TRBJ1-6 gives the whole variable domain KAGVTQTPRYLIKTRGQQVTLSCSPISGHRSVSWYQQTPGQGLQFLFEYFSETQRNKGNFPGRFSGRQFSNSRSEMNVSTLELGDSALYLCASSLGGGPGSPLHFGNGTRLTVT.

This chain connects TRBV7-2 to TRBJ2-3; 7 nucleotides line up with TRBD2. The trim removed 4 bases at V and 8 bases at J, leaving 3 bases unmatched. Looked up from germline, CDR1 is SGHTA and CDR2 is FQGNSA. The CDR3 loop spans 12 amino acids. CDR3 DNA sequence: TGTGCCAGCAGCTCACTAGCGCGTACGCAGTATTTT. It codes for CASSSLARTQYF. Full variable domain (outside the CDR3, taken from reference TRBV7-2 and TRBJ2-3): GAGVSQSPSNKVTEKGKDVELRCDPISGHTALYWYRQSLGQGLEFLIYFQGNSAPDKSGLPSDRFSAERTGGSVSTLTIQRTQQEDSAVYLCASSSLARTQYFGPGTRLTVL.

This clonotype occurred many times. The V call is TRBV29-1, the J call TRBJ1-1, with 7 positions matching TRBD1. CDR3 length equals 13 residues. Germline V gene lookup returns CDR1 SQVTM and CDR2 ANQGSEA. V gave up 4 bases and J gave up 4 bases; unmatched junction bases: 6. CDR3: CSVVRGSGTEAFF. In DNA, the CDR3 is TGCAGCGTTGTCAGGGGGTCAGGCACTGAAGCTTTCTTT.

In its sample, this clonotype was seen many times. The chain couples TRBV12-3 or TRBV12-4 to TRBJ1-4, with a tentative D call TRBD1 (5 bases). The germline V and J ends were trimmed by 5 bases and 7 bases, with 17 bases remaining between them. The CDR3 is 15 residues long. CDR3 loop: CASSPTVFGGEKLFF. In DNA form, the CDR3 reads TGTGCCAGCAGTCCCACAGTCTTTGGGGGTGAAAAACTGTTTTTT.

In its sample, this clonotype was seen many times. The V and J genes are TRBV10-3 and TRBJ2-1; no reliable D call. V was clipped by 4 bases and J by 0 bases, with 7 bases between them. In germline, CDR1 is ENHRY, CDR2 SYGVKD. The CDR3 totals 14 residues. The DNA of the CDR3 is TGTGCCATCAGTGCTGGAGACTCCTACAATGAGCAGTTCTTC. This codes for CAISAGDSYNEQFF.

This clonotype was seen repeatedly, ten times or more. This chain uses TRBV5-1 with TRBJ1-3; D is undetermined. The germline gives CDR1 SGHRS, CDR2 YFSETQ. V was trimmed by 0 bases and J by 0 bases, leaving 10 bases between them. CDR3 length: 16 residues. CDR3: CASSLGEGYSGNTIYF. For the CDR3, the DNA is TGCGCCAGCAGCTTGGGTGAGGGATACTCTGGAAACACCATATATTTT.

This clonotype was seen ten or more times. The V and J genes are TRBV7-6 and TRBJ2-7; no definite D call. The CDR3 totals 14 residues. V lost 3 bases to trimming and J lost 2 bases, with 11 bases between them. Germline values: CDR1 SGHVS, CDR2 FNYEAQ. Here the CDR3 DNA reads TGTGCCAGCAGCTTGGGCATGGCGCCCTACGAGCAGTACTTC. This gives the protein CASSLGMAPYEQYF.

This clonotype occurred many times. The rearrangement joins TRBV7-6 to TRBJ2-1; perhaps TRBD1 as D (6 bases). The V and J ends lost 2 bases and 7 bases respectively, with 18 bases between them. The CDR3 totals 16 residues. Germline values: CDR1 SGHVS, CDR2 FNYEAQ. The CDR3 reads CASSLLDSGRGNEQFF. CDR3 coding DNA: TGTGCCAGCAGCTTATTGGACTCGGGTAGGGGGAATGAGCAGTTCTTC.

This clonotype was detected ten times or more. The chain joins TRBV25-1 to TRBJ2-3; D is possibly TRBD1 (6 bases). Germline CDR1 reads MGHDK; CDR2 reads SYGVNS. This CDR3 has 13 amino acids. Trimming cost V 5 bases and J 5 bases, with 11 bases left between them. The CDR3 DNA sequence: TGTGCCAGCAGTCCAGGACAGAGAGATACGCAGTATTTT. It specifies CASSPGQRDTQYF.

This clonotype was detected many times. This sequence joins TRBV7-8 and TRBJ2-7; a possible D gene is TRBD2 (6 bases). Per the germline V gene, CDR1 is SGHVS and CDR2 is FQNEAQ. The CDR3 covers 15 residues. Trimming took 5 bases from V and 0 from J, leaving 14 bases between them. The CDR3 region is CASSHRRVSSYEQYF. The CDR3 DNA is TGTGCCAGCAGCCATAGGAGGGTTAGCTCCTACGAGCAGTACTTC.

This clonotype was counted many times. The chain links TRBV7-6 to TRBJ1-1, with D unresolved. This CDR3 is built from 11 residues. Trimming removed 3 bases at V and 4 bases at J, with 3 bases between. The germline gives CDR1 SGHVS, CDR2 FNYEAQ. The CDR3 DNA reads TGTGCCAGCAGCTTGGGCACTGAAGCTTTCTTT. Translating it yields CASSLGTEAFF.

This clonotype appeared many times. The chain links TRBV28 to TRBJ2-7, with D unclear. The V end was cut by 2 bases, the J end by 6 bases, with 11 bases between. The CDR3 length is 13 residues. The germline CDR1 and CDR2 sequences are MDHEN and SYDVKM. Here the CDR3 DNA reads TGTGCCAGCAGTTTAAGAGATCTTGTCGAGCAGTACTTC. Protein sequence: CASSLRDLVEQYF.

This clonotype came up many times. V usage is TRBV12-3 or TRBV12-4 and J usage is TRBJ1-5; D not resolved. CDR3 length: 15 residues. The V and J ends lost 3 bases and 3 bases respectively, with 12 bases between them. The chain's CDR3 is CASSLKGSNNQPQHF. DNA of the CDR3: TGTGCCAGCAGTTTGAAGGGCAGCAACAATCAGCCCCAGCATTTT.

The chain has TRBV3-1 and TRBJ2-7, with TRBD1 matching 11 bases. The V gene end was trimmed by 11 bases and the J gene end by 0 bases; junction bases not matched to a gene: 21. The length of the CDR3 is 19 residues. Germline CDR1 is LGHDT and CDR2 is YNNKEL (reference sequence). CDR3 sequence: CARCLVRGQGVSSSYEQYF. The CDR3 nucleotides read TGTGCCCGCTGTTTGGTCCGGGGACAGGGGGTTTCAAGCTCCTACGAGCAGTACTTC.

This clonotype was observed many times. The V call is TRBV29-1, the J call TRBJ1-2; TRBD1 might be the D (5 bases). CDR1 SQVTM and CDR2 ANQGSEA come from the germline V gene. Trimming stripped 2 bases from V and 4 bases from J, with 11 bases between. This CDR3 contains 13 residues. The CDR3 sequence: CSVESRQTYGYTF. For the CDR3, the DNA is TGCAGCGTTGAATCTAGACAGACCTATGGCTACACCTTC.

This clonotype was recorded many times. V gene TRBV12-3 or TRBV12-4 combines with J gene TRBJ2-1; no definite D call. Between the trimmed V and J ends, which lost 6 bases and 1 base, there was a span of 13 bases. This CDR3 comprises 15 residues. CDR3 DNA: TGTGCCAGCAGGGTTAGGGATAGGTCCTACAATGAGCAGTTCTTC. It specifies CASRVRDRSYNEQFF.

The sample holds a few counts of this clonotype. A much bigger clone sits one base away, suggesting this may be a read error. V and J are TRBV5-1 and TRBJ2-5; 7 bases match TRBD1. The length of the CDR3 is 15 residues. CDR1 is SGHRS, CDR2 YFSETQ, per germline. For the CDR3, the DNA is TGCGTCAGCAGCTGGGGACAGTTTCAACAAGAGACCCAGTACTTC. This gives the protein CVSSWGQFQQETQYF.

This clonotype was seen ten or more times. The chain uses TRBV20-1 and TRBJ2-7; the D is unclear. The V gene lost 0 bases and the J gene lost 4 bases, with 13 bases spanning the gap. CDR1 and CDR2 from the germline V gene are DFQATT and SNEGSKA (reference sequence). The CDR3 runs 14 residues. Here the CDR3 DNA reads TGCAGTGCTAGAGATAAGGTAAAGGAGTACGAGCAGTACTTC. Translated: CSARDKVKEYEQYF.

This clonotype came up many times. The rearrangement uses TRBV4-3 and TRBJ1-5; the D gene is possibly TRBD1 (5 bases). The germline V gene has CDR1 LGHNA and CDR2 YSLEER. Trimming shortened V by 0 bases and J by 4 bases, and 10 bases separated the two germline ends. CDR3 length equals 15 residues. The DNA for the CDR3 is TGCGCCAGCAGCCAAGAAAGGGGAGGTAATCAGCCCCAGCATTTT. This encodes CASSQERGGNQPQHF.

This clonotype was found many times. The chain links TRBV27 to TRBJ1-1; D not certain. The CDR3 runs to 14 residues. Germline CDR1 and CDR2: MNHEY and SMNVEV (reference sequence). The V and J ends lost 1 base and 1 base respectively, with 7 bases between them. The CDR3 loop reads CASSLFSRNTEAFF. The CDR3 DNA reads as TGTGCCAGCAGTTTATTCTCCCGGAACACTGAAGCTTTCTTT.

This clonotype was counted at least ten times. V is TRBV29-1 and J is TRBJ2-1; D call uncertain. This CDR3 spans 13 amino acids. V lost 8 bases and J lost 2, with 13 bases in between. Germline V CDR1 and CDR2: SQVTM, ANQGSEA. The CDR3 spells CSYVRAAYNEQFF. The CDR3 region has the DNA TGCAGCTATGTCAGAGCCGCCTACAATGAGCAGTTCTTC.

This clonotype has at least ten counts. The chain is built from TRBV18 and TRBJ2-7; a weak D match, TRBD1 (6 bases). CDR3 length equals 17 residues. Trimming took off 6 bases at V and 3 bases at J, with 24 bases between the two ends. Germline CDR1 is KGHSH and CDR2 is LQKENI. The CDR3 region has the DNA TGTGCCAGCTCGCTAACAGGGCCCCGGACGACGAACTACGAGCAGTACTTC. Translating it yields CASSLTGPRTTNYEQYF.

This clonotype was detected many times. The CDR3 reads CATSDLRQGGRETQYF. Here the CDR3 DNA reads TGTGCCACCAGTGATTTAAGACAGGGAGGACGAGAGACCCAGTACTTC. This chain connects TRBV24-1 to TRBJ2-5; D is perhaps TRBD1 (7 bases). V lost 1 base and J lost 4, with 15 bases in between. CDR1 and CDR2 from the germline V gene are KGHDR and SFDVKD. The CDR3 extends over 16 amino acids.

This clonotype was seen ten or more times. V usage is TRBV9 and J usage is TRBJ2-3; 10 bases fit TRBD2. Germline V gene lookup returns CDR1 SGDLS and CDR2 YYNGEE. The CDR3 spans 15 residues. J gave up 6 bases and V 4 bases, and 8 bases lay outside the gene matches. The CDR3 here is CASSYPGLASDTQYF. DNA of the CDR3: TGTGCCAGCAGCTACCCGGGACTAGCGTCGGATACGCAGTATTTT. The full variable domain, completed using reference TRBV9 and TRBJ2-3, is DSGVTQTPKHLITATGQRVTLRCSPRSGDLSVYWYQQSLDQGLQFLIQYYNGEERAKGNILERFSAQQFPDLHSELNLSSLELGDSALYFCASSYPGLASDTQYFGPGTRLTVL.

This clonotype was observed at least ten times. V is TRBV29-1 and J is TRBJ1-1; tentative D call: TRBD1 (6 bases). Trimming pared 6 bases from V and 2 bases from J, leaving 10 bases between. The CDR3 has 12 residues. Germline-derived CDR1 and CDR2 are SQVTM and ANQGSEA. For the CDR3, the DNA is TGCAGCGTCCACAGGGATAACACTGAAGCTTTCTTT. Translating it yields CSVHRDNTEAFF.

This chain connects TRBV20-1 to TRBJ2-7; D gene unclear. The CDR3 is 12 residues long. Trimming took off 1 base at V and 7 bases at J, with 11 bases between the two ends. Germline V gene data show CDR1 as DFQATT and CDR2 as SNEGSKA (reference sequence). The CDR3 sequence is CSARGEGYEQYF. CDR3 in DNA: TGCAGTGCTAGAGGAGAAGGCTATGAGCAGTACTTC.

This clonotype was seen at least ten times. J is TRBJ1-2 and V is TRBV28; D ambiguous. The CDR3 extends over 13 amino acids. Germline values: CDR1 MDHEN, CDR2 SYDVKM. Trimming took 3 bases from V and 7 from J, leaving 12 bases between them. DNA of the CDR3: TGTGCCAGCAGTTTTGGACCTCCCCGTGGCTACACCTTC. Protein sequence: CASSFGPPRGYTF.